Listed here is a single TCR beta chain. In the original workflow: Amplified reference gene primers provided the basis for estimating nucleated cell counts. Profiling relied on immunoSEQ multiplex PCR, and the TCRdb table lists in-frame clones only, not all of them. Clonal size and the V and J genes are those of that table, whereas D and trimming came from the DNA. Here the sample spans almost 95,000 clones, 87% being singletons. In germline, CDR1 is SNHLY, CDR2 FYNNEI. The CDR3 is made up of 13 amino acids. Trimming pared 3 bases from V and 5 bases from J, leaving 10 bases between. This sample was included in a study of blood T cell repertoires in COVID-19. Study as a whole: Samples taken during acute and convalescent COVID-19 were collected in the United States, Italy and Spain.

While infection was still active, Seattle patients were enrolled and then followed longitudinally. This chain joins TRBV2 and TRBJ1-1; the D is unclear. Sequenced input: peripheral blood. The receptor was isolated from a woman aged 60-70 years with COVID-19, enrolled during active disease. The CDR3 DNA reads TGTGCCAGCAGTGATTTAGTCATGACTGAAGCTTTCTTT. This gives the protein CASSDLVMTEAFF.